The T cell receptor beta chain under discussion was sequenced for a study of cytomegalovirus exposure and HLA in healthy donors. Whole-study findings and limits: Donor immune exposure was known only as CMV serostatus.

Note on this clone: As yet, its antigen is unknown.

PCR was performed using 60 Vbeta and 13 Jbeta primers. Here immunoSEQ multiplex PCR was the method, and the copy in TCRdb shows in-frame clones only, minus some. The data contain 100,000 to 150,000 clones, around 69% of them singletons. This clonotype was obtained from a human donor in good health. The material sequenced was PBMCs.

The CDR3: CASSEDTNTEAFF. CDR3 coding DNA: TGTGCCAGCAGTGAGGACACGAACACTGAAGCTTTCTTT. The chain links TRBV2 to TRBJ1-1, with D perhaps TRBD1 (5 bases). The V and J ends lost 3 bases and 1 base respectively, with 6 bases between them. The CDR3 covers 13 residues. Germline assignment: CDR1 SNHLY and CDR2 FYNNEI.